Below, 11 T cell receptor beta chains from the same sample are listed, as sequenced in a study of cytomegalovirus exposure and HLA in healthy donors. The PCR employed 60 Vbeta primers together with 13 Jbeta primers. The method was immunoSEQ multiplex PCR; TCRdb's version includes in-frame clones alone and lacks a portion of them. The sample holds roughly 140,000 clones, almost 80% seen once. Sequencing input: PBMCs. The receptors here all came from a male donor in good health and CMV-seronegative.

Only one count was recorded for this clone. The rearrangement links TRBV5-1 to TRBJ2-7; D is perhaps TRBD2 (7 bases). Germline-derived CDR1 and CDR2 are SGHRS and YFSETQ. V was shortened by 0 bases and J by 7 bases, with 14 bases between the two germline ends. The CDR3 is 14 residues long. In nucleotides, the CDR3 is TGCGCCAGCAGCTTGGTCGCGGGGGCGGGGGAGCAGTACTTC. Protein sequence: CASSLVAGAGEQYF. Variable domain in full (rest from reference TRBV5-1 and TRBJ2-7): KAGVTQTPRYLIKTRGQQVTLSCSPISGHRSVSWYQQTPGQGLQFLFEYFSETQRNKGNFPGRFSGRQFSNSRSEMNVSTLELGDSALYLCASSLVAGAGEQYFGPGTRLTVT.

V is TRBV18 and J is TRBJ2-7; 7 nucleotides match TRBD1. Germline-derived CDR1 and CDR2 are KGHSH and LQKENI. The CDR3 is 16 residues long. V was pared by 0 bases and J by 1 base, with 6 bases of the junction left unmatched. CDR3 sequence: CASSPPSQGWSYEQYF. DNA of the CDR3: TGTGCCAGCTCACCACCGTCACAGGGGTGGTCCTACGAGCAGTACTTC. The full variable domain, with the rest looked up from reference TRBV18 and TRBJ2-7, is NAGVMQNPRHLVRRRGQEARLRCSPMKGHSHVYWYRQLPEEGLKFMVYLQKENIIDESGMPKERFSAEFPKEGPSILRIQQVVRGDSAAYFCASSPPSQGWSYEQYFGPGTRLTVT.

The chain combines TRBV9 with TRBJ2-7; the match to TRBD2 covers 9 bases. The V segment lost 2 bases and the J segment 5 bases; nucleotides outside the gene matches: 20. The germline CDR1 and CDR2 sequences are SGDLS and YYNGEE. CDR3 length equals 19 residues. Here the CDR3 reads CASSVTPAGGGGRVDEQYF. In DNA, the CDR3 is TGTGCCAGCAGCGTCACTCCGGCCGGGGGAGGCGGGAGGGTCGACGAGCAGTACTTC. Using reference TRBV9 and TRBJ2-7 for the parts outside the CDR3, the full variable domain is DSGVTQTPKHLITATGQRVTLRCSPRSGDLSVYWYQQSLDQGLQFLIQYYNGEERAKGNILERFSAQQFPDLHSELNLSSLELGDSALYFCASSVTPAGGGGRVDEQYFGPGTRLTVT.

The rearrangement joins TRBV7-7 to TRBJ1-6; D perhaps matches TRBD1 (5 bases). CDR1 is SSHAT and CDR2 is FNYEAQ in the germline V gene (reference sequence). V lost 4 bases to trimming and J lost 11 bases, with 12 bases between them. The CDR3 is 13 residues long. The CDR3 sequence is CASSSEPGAPLHF. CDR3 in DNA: TGTGCCAGCAGCTCTGAGCCGGGGGCACCCCTCCACTTT. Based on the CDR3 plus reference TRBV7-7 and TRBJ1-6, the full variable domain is GAGVSQSPRYKVTKRGQDVTLRCDPISSHATLYWYQQALGQGPEFLTYFNYEAQPDKSGLPSDRFSAERPEGSISTLTIQRTEQRDSAMYRCASSSEPGAPLHFGNGTRLTVT.

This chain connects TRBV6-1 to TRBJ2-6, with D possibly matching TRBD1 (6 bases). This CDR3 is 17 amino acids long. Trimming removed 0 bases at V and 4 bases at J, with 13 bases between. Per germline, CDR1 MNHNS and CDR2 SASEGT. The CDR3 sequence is CASSEAGGSVGANVLTF. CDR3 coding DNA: TGTGCCAGCAGTGAAGCAGGGGGAAGTGTAGGGGCCAACGTCCTGACTTTC.

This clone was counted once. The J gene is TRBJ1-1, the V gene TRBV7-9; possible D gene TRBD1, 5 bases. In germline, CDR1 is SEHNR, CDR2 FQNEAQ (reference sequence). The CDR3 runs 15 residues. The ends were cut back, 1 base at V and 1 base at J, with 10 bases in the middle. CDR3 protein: CASSLGRTKNTEAFF. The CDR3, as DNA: TGTGCCAGCAGCTTAGGTAGGACAAAGAACACTGAAGCTTTCTTT.

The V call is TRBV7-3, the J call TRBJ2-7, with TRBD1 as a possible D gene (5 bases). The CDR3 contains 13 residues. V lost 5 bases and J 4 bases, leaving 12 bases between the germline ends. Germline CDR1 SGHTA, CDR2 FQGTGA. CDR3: CASSHGPGYEQYF. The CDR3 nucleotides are TGTGCCAGCAGCCATGGGCCAGGGTACGAGCAGTACTTC.

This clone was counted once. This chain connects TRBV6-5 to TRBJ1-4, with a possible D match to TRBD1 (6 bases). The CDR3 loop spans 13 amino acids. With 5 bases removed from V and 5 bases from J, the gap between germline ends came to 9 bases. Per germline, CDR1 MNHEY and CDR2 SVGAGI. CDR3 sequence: CASSQGWNEKLFF. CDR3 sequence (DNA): TGTGCCAGCAGTCAGGGGTGGAATGAAAAACTGTTTTTT.

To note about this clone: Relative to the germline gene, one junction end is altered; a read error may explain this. CDR3 loop: CSSSPPSGRHTDTQYF. CDR3 DNA: TGTTCCAGCAGCCCCCCTAGCGGGAGGCACACAGATACGCAGTATTTT. The V and J genes are TRBV7-9 and TRBJ2-3; 11 bases are shared with TRBD2. The germline V gene has CDR1 SEHNR and CDR2 FQNEAQ (reference sequence). The CDR3 consists of 16 residues.

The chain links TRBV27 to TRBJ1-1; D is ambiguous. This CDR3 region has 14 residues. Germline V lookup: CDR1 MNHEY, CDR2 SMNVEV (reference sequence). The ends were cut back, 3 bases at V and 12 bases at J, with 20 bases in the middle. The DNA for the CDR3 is TGTGCCAGCAGTTTCTTGATAAGCGGCCTTATTTCTTTCTTT. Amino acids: CASSFLISGLISFF.

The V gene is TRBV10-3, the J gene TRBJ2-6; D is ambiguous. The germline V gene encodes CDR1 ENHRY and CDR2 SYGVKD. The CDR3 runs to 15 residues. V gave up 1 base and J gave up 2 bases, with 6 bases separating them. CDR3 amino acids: CAISELVTGANVLTF. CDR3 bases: TGTGCCATCAGTGAGTTAGTAACTGGGGCCAACGTCCTGACTTTC.